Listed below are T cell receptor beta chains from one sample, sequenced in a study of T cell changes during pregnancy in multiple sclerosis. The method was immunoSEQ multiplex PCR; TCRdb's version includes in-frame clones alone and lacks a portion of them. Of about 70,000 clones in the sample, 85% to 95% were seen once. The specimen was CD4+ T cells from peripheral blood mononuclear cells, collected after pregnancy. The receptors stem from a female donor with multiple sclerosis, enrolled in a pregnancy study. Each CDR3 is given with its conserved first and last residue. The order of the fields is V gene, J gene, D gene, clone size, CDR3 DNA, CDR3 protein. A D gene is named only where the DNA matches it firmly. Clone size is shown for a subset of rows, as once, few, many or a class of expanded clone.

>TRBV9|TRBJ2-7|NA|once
TGTGCCAGCAGCGTAGGGCAGGGCAGAAACGAGCAGTACTTC
CASSVGQGRNEQYF
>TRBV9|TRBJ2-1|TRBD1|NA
TGTGCCAGCAGCGTAGGAGGTACCCCAGGGGGTGAGCAGTTCTTC
CASSVGGTPGGEQFF
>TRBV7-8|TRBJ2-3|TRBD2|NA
TGTGCCAGCAGCCGGGGGGGGGCGGGTACGCAGTATTTT
CASSRGGAGTQYF
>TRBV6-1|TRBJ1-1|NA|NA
TGTGCCAGCAGTGAAATAAGGCCGGCAGGAACGGCGAACACTGAAGCTTTCTTT
CASSEIRPAGTANTEAFF
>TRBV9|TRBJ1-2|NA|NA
TGTGCCAGCAGCGCGGCAACAGGAGGGAACTATGGCTACACCTTC
CASSAATGGNYGYTF
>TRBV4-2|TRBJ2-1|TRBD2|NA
TGTGCCAGCAGCCAAGATCCGACTAGCGGGGGGGCCGGCAATGAGCAGTTCTTC
CASSQDPTSGGAGNEQFF
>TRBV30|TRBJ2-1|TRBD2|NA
TGTGCCTGGAGTCTTTTAGCGGGATCCTACAATGAGCAGTTCTTC
CAWSLLAGSYNEQFF
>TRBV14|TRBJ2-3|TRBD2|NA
TGTGCCAGCAGCCAAGATCTAGCGGGAGGGCCAACCGATACGCAGTATTTT
CASSQDLAGGPTDTQYF
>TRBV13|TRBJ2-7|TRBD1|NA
TGTGCCAGCAGCTTAGACAGGGGCGAGCAGTACTTC
CASSLDRGEQYF
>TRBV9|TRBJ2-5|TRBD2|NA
TGTGCCAGCAGCGTAGCCAGCGGGGGCCACATGACCCAGTACTTC
CASSVASGGHMTQYF
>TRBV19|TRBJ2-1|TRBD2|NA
TGTGCCAGTACCTCGGGGGGGAGCTCCTACAATGAGCAGTTCTTC
CASTSGGSSYNEQFF
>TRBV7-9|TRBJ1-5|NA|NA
TGTGCCAGCAGCCCTTCCGGCGGGGATCAGCCCCAGCATTTT
CASSPSGGDQPQHF
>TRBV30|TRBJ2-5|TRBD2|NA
TGTGCCTGGAGTGGCATAGCGGGGGGGGACCAAGAGACCCAGTACTTC
CAWSGIAGGDQETQYF
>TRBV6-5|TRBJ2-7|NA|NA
TGTGCCAGCAGAGACAGGCTTTTGGGATACGAGCAGTACTTC
CASRDRLLGYEQYF
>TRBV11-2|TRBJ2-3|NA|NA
TGTGCCAGCAGCCTCTTAGGGGTCAGGGCGGATACGCAGTATTTT
CASSLLGVRADTQYF
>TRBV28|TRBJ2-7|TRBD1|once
TGTGCCAGCAGTTTTATAATGGGACAGGGGAACTCCTACGAGCAGTACTTC
CASSFIMGQGNSYEQYF